This TCR beta chain appears in the sequencing data of a study of blood T cell repertoires in COVID-19. The repertoire was sequenced with immunoSEQ multiplex PCR; TCRdb's copy has only in-frame clones and lacks some. The sample records tens of thousands of clones, roughly 89% being singletons. This clone was detected only a few times. The CDR3 loop spans 14 amino acids. V shed 7 bases, J shed 0 bases, and the junction held 5 bases outside the gene matches. Germline CDR1 is MNHEY and CDR2 is SMNVEV (reference sequence). The J gene is TRBJ2-7, the V gene TRBV27, with TRBD1 matching 8 bases. The sequenced material came from peripheral blood. The clonotype comes from a man aged 50-59 years with acute or convalescent COVID-19. CDR3 protein: CASTMDRDSYEQYF. The CDR3 DNA is TGTGCCAGCACTATGGACAGGGACTCCTACGAGCAGTACTTC.